This T cell receptor (beta chain) was sequenced during a study of T cell repertoires in cytomegalovirus infection. Turning to the study itself: Well-studied HLA-B-restricted CMV epitopes were used in the study alongside recently identified HLA-C-restricted ones.

MiXCR was run by TCRdb on the reads, yielding one entry per CDR3 protein. The table shows 110,000 or so distinct CDR3 sequences, with about 30% occurring only once. This clonotype has only a few counts. What it binds is not known. From germline, CDR1 is MNHNS and CDR2 SASEGT. The V and J ends lost 10 bases and 1 base, in that order; junction bases with no gene match: 13. This CDR3 spans 16 amino acids. The specimen was CD8+ T cells from cultured PBMCs, collected from culture after CMV antigen stimulation. The sequence was collected from a human donor in good health (CMV status not recorded). Some clones in this sample may be carry-over from other donors' samples. The chain employs TRBV6-1 and TRBJ2-5; 9 bases match TRBD2. In DNA, the CDR3 is TGTGCCACCACGAAGCGTCTAGCGGGGCTCCAAGAGACCCAGTACTTC. Translating gives CATTKRLAGLQETQYF.